A selection of T cell receptor beta chains follows, all from one sample in a study of naive CD8 T cells in extremely preterm neonates. Data came from immunoSEQ multiplex PCR; TCRdb stores just in-frame clones and leaves some out. Here the sample spans about 5,800 clones, 97% being singletons. Sample: naive CD8+ T cells from blood. Receptors were obtained from a human donor in good health. CDR3s include the opening cysteine and the closing phenylalanine or tryptophan. D genes are given only for firm matches. Size is stated for part of the rows, as once, few or many counts, or as a class when the clone is expanded.

v_call: TRBV10-3; j_call: TRBJ2-5; clone_size: -; d_call: TRBD1; cdr3_aa: CAISFTGDVQETQYF; cdr3_nt: TGTGCCATCAGTTTCACAGGGGACGTACAAGAGACCCAGTACTTC
v_call: TRBV7-6; j_call: TRBJ1-6; clone_size: -; d_call: -; cdr3_aa: CASSFGTGSDSPLHF; cdr3_nt: TGTGCCAGCAGCTTTGGCACAGGGAGTGATTCACCCCTCCACTTT
v_call: TRBV9; j_call: TRBJ2-1; clone_size: -; d_call: TRBD1; cdr3_aa: CASETGQGDDEQFF; cdr3_nt: TGTGCCAGTGAGACGGGACAGGGGGACGATGAGCAGTTCTTC
v_call: TRBV29-1; j_call: TRBJ2-7; clone_size: -; d_call: -; cdr3_aa: CSVGRAGDEQYF; cdr3_nt: TGCAGCGTTGGCAGGGCCGGTGACGAGCAGTACTTC
v_call: TRBV11-2; j_call: TRBJ1-4; clone_size: -; d_call: -; cdr3_aa: CASSAVFGLDNEKLFF; cdr3_nt: TGTGCCAGCAGCGCGGTGTTCGGACTCGATAATGAAAAACTGTTTTTT
v_call: TRBV6-5; j_call: TRBJ1-1; clone_size: -; d_call: -; cdr3_aa: CASSLTGNTEAFF; cdr3_nt: TGTGCCAGCAGTTTGACAGGGAACACTGAAGCTTTCTTT
v_call: TRBV11-2; j_call: TRBJ2-1; clone_size: -; d_call: TRBD2; cdr3_aa: CASSPTGGNYNEQFF; cdr3_nt: TGTGCCAGCAGCCCAACGGGGGGTAACTACAATGAGCAGTTCTTC
v_call: TRBV5-1; j_call: TRBJ2-5; clone_size: once; d_call: -; cdr3_aa: CASSLEGRGAGETQYF; cdr3_nt: TGCGCCAGCAGCTTGGAAGGTCGGGGGGCCGGAGAGACCCAGTACTTC
v_call: TRBV7-8; j_call: TRBJ1-2; clone_size: -; d_call: -; cdr3_aa: CASSLARGSGNYGYTF; cdr3_nt: TGTGCCAGCAGCTTAGCGCGGGGCAGTGGTAACTATGGCTACACCTTC
v_call: TRBV9; j_call: TRBJ1-2; clone_size: -; d_call: -; cdr3_aa: CASSEGGGEYGYTF; cdr3_nt: TGTGCCAGCAGCGAGGGGGGAGGGGAATATGGCTACACCTTC
v_call: TRBV12-5; j_call: TRBJ2-7; clone_size: -; d_call: -; cdr3_aa: CASGLYLASEQYF; cdr3_nt: TGTGCTAGTGGTTTGTATCTTGCGAGCGAGCAGTACTTC
v_call: TRBV7-9; j_call: TRBJ2-3; clone_size: -; d_call: TRBD2; cdr3_aa: CASSPSGGNTDTQYF; cdr3_nt: TGTGCCAGCAGTCCTAGCGGGGGGAACACAGATACGCAGTATTTT
v_call: TRBV19; j_call: TRBJ2-1; clone_size: -; d_call: -; cdr3_aa: CASSIKGAANLEQFF; cdr3_nt: TGTGCCAGTAGTATCAAAGGGGCCGCAAACCTTGAGCAGTTCTTC
v_call: TRBV5-1; j_call: TRBJ1-2; clone_size: -; d_call: TRBD1; cdr3_aa: CASSDGQGDYGYTF; cdr3_nt: TGCGCCAGCAGCGACGGACAGGGGGACTATGGCTACACCTTC
v_call: TRBV27; j_call: TRBJ1-2; clone_size: -; d_call: -; cdr3_aa: CASSVYGGAEGYTF; cdr3_nt: TGTGCCAGCAGCGTCTATGGGGGGGCAGAGGGCTACACCTTC
v_call: TRBV5-1; j_call: TRBJ1-1; clone_size: -; d_call: -; cdr3_aa: CASSLGRGNTEAFF; cdr3_nt: TGCGCCAGCAGCTTGGGGCGAGGGAACACTGAAGCTTTCTTT
v_call: TRBV27; j_call: TRBJ2-7; clone_size: -; d_call: -; cdr3_aa: CASSLLGTSEQYF; cdr3_nt: TGTGCCAGCAGTTTATTAGGGACAAGCGAGCAGTACTTC
v_call: TRBV2; j_call: TRBJ2-3; clone_size: -; d_call: -; cdr3_aa: CASNPGSLPDTQYF; cdr3_nt: TGTGCCAGCAATCCCGGGAGCCTCCCAGATACGCAGTATTTT
v_call: TRBV13; j_call: TRBJ1-4; clone_size: -; d_call: TRBD1; cdr3_aa: CASSTSRDRGNEKLFF; cdr3_nt: TGTGCCAGCAGCACTTCGCGGGACAGGGGTAATGAAAAACTGTTTTTT
v_call: TRBV6-6; j_call: TRBJ1-1; clone_size: -; d_call: -; cdr3_aa: CASRDTEAFF; cdr3_nt: TGTGCCAGCCGGGACACTGAAGCTTTCTTT
v_call: TRBV10-3; j_call: TRBJ1-2; clone_size: -; d_call: TRBD1; cdr3_aa: CAISEEGQSMTF; cdr3_nt: TGTGCCATCAGTGAGGAGGGACAGTCAATGACCTTC
v_call: TRBV28; j_call: TRBJ2-2; clone_size: once; d_call: -; cdr3_aa: CASSLSRHLLTGELFF; cdr3_nt: TGTGCCAGCAGTTTATCCAGACACCTCCTCACCGGGGAGCTGTTTTTT
v_call: TRBV19; j_call: TRBJ1-1; clone_size: -; d_call: -; cdr3_aa: CATLDRMNTEAFF; cdr3_nt: TGTGCCACCCTCGACAGGATGAACACTGAAGCTTTCTTT
v_call: TRBV7-9; j_call: TRBJ1-5; clone_size: -; d_call: -; cdr3_aa: CASSRGSNQPQHF; cdr3_nt: TGTGCCAGCAGCCGCGGTAGCAATCAGCCCCAGCATTTT
v_call: TRBV7-6; j_call: TRBJ1-1; clone_size: -; d_call: -; cdr3_aa: CASSLSQNTEAFF; cdr3_nt: TGTGCCAGCAGCTTATCACAGAACACTGAAGCTTTCTTT
v_call: TRBV27; j_call: TRBJ2-7; clone_size: -; d_call: -; cdr3_aa: CASSTLTTEQYF; cdr3_nt: TGTGCCAGCAGTACACTGACAACTGAGCAGTACTTC
v_call: TRBV4-3; j_call: TRBJ2-1; clone_size: -; d_call: TRBD2; cdr3_aa: CASSRSGTSGAYNEQFF; cdr3_nt: TGCGCCAGCAGCCGAAGCGGCACTAGCGGGGCCTACAATGAGCAGTTCTTC
v_call: TRBV5-6; j_call: TRBJ1-2; clone_size: -; d_call: -; cdr3_aa: CASSTVQDHYGYTF; cdr3_nt: TGTGCCAGCAGCACAGTACAGGACCACTATGGCTACACCTTC
v_call: TRBV4-2; j_call: TRBJ1-2; clone_size: -; d_call: -; cdr3_aa: CASSHLRGGATGGYTF; cdr3_nt: TGTGCCAGCAGCCATCTTAGGGGGGGTGCAACGGGAGGCTACACCTTC
v_call: TRBV27; j_call: TRBJ1-2; clone_size: once; d_call: -; cdr3_aa: CASGFLGVDGYTF; cdr3_nt: TGTGCCAGCGGATTTTTAGGGGTAGATGGCTACACCTTC
v_call: TRBV7-9; j_call: TRBJ1-5; clone_size: -; d_call: -; cdr3_aa: CASSLGTGNQPQHF; cdr3_nt: TGTGCCAGCAGCTTAGGAACGGGGAATCAGCCCCAGCATTTT
v_call: TRBV10-3; j_call: TRBJ2-7; clone_size: -; d_call: -; cdr3_aa: CAITPQGSYEQYF; cdr3_nt: TGTGCCATCACCCCACAGGGCTCCTACGAGCAGTACTTC
v_call: TRBV27; j_call: TRBJ1-5; clone_size: once; d_call: -; cdr3_aa: CASSFSPGANQPQHF; cdr3_nt: TGTGCCAGCAGTTTTTCTCCAGGGGCCAATCAGCCCCAGCATTTT
v_call: TRBV4-1; j_call: TRBJ1-1; clone_size: -; d_call: -; cdr3_aa: CASSQLQGGADTEAFF; cdr3_nt: TGCGCCAGCAGCCAGCTCCAAGGTGGTGCGGACACTGAAGCTTTCTTT
v_call: TRBV5-4; j_call: TRBJ2-3; clone_size: -; d_call: -; cdr3_aa: CASSFRGSSTDTQYF; cdr3_nt: TGTGCCAGCAGCTTTAGGGGTTCCAGCACAGATACGCAGTATTTT
v_call: TRBV7-2; j_call: TRBJ2-3; clone_size: -; d_call: -; cdr3_aa: CASSLNQADTQYF; cdr3_nt: TGTGCCAGCAGCTTAAATCAGGCAGATACGCAGTATTTT
v_call: TRBV6-5; j_call: TRBJ1-1; clone_size: -; d_call: -; cdr3_aa: CASSYISVNTEAFF; cdr3_nt: TGTGCCAGCAGTTACATATCTGTGAACACTGAAGCTTTCTTT